Listed below are T cell receptor beta chains from one sample, sequenced in a study of blood T cell repertoires in COVID-19. Measured with immunoSEQ multiplex PCR; TCRdb has only the in-frame clones, and not every one. In the table there are 130,000 to 150,000 clones, around 87% of which are singletons. The sample consisted of PBMCs or T cells enriched from blood (not recorded which). These receptors all come from a woman aged 25 to 39 with acute COVID-19. The CDR3 runs from the conserved cysteine through the conserved F or W. Fields, in order: V gene, clone size, D gene, J gene, CDR3 protein, CDR3 DNA. The D gene is left open where the match is weak. Clone size is given for some rows only: seen once, a few or many times, or a class if the clone is expanded.

TRBV4-3	-	TRBD1	TRBJ2-3	CASSPERDRNTDTQYF	TGCGCCAGCAGCCCCGAACGGGACAGGAACACAGATACGCAGTATTTT
TRBV18	-	-	TRBJ2-2	CASSPWQGGDTGELFF	TGTGCCAGCTCACCATGGCAGGGAGGCGACACCGGGGAGCTGTTTTTT
TRBV6-5	-	TRBD1	TRBJ2-1	CASSYTAGGYNEQFF	TGTGCCAGCAGTTACACGGCAGGGGGTTACAATGAGCAGTTCTTC
TRBV11-2	-	-	TRBJ2-3	CASSNGPGSTDTQYF	TGTGCCAGCAGCAACGGGCCAGGGTCGACAGATACGCAGTATTTT
TRBV6-6	-	TRBD1	TRBJ1-4	CASSGQGDWEKLFF	TGTGCCAGTTCCGGACAGGGTGATTGGGAAAAACTGTTTTTT
TRBV15	-	-	TRBJ2-6	CATSRGGTSGANVLTF	TGTGCCACCAGCAGAGGAGGCACCTCTGGGGCCAACGTCCTGACTTTC
TRBV30	few	TRBD1	TRBJ1-3	CACQTGVLGNTIYF	TGTGCCTGCCAGACAGGGGTTTTGGGAAACACCATATATTTT
TRBV11-2	-	TRBD2	TRBJ2-1	CASSSLAGVSYNEQFF	TGTGCCAGCAGCTCTCTAGCGGGAGTTTCCTACAATGAGCAGTTCTTC
TRBV2	once	TRBD1	TRBJ2-7	CASSDIQGADYEQYF	TGTGCCAGCAGTGATATACAGGGGGCTGATTACGAGCAGTACTTC
TRBV30	-	TRBD1	TRBJ1-6	CAWSAVTGGFSPLHF	TGTGCCTGGAGCGCCGTTACAGGGGGCTTTTCACCCCTCCACTTT
TRBV5-1	few	TRBD2	TRBJ2-1	CASSLNAGGPGEQFF	TGCGCCAGCAGCTTGAATGCGGGAGGGCCGGGTGAGCAGTTCTTC
TRBV14	-	-	TRBJ1-1	CASSQGGGRSTEAFF	TGTGCCAGCAGCCAAGGGGGGGGACGGAGTACTGAAGCTTTCTTT
TRBV7-2	-	-	TRBJ2-6	CASSPEAVTGANVLTF	TGTGCCAGCAGCCCCGAAGCGGTAACTGGGGCCAACGTCCTGACTTTC
TRBV27	-	TRBD1	TRBJ2-2	CASSGRDRGPSNTGELFF	TGTGCCAGCAGTGGAAGGGACAGGGGACCATCGAACACCGGGGAGCTGTTTTTT
TRBV19	-	TRBD2	TRBJ2-5	CASSPRLAGGETQYF	TGTGCCAGTAGTCCCAGACTAGCGGGAGGGGAGACCCAGTACTTC
TRBV6-5	-	-	TRBJ2-6	CASNRQAGANVLTF	TGTGCCAGCAATAGACAGGCTGGGGCCAACGTCCTGACTTTC
TRBV29-1	-	TRBD1	TRBJ1-1	CSAKGGIMNTEAFF	TGCAGCGCAAAAGGGGGCATTATGAACACTGAAGCTTTCTTT
TRBV2	-	-	TRBJ1-3	CATQETTGNTIYF	TGTGCCACCCAGGAAACGACCGGAAACACCATATATTTT
TRBV28	-	-	TRBJ1-2	CASSLYAGLYGYTF	TGTGCCAGCAGTTTATATGCAGGGCTCTATGGCTACACCTTC
TRBV28	-	TRBD2	TRBJ2-1	CASSTTSGTYNEQFF	TGTGCCAGCAGTACCACTAGCGGGACCTACAATGAGCAGTTCTTC
TRBV4-1	once	TRBD2	TRBJ2-7	CASSQGPSGNFYEQYF	TGCGCCAGCAGCCAAGGTCCTAGCGGCAACTTCTACGAGCAGTACTTC
TRBV4-3	-	TRBD2	TRBJ2-1	CASSQERSGMTLDEQFF	TGCGCCAGCAGCCAAGAACGGAGCGGGATGACTCTCGATGAGCAGTTCTTC
TRBV7-9	-	-	TRBJ2-3	CASSLGDEQDQRDTQYF	TGTGCCAGCAGCTTAGGGGATGAACAGGATCAAAGAGATACGCAGTATTTT
TRBV2	-	TRBD1	TRBJ2-7	CASNDRGGWYEQYF	TGTGCCAGCAACGACAGGGGAGGTTGGTACGAGCAGTACTTC
TRBV14	-	-	TRBJ2-1	CASSQERAVRYDEQFF	TGTGCCAGCAGCCAAGAGCGGGCCGTGCGATACGATGAGCAGTTCTTC
TRBV29-1	once	-	TRBJ2-3	CSVAVQGADTQYF	TGCAGCGTTGCAGTGCAGGGTGCAGATACGCAGTATTTT
TRBV29-1	-	-	TRBJ2-7	CSVTWTAYEQYF	TGCAGCGTGACCTGGACAGCCTACGAGCAGTACTTC
TRBV9	-	-	TRBJ1-6	CASSVGGLDSPLHF	TGTGCCAGCAGCGTAGGAGGGTTGGATTCACCCCTCCACTTT
TRBV5-6	few	-	TRBJ1-3	CASSLGGTSGNTIYF	TGTGCCAGCAGCTTGGGGGGGACAAGTGGAAACACCATATATTTT
TRBV3-1/TRBV3-2	few	-	TRBJ2-1	CARTLSLFLYNEQFF	TGTGCCAGGACTCTTTCTCTCTTCCTTTACAATGAGCAGTTCTTC
TRBV27	-	TRBD2	TRBJ2-7	CASSITSGNSYEQYF	TGTGCCAGCAGTATCACTAGCGGGAACTCCTACGAGCAGTACTTC
TRBV23-1	-	-	TRBJ1-1	CASSRQSSEAFF	TGCGCCAGCAGCCGACAGAGCAGTGAAGCTTTCTTT
TRBV28	-	TRBD1	TRBJ1-5	CASTAPAGTGNQPQHF	TGTGCCAGCACAGCACCCGCCGGGACAGGGAATCAGCCCCAGCATTTT
TRBV20-1	-	-	TRBJ1-6	CSATGNSPLHF	TGCAGTGCGACAGGAAATTCACCCCTCCACTTT
TRBV19	-	TRBD2	TRBJ2-2	CASSPLAGGGTGELFF	TGTGCCAGTAGCCCACTAGCGGGAGGCGGCACCGGGGAGCTGTTTTTT
TRBV30	-	TRBD1	TRBJ2-3	CAWSLGTARTDTQYF	TGTGCCTGGAGTCTAGGGACAGCTCGCACAGATACGCAGTATTTT
TRBV13	-	-	TRBJ1-4	CASSLAATAYNEKLFF	TGTGCCAGCAGCTTAGCCGCGACAGCCTATAATGAAAAACTGTTTTTT
TRBV9	-	-	TRBJ1-2	CASSVATQGPYGYTF	TGTGCCAGCAGCGTAGCAACACAGGGACCCTATGGCTACACCTTC
TRBV19	-	-	TRBJ2-5	CASRMLSQETQYF	TGTGCCAGTAGAATGCTCAGCCAAGAGACCCAGTACTTC
TRBV10-3	-	TRBD2	TRBJ2-1	CAISGWTSGINNEQFF	TGTGCCATCAGTGGCTGGACTAGCGGGATTAACAATGAGCAGTTCTTC
TRBV28	once	-	TRBJ2-1	CASSLPTGFYNEQFF	TGTGCCAGCAGTTTACCCACGGGGTTCTACAATGAGCAGTTCTTC
TRBV7-7	-	-	TRBJ2-7	CASSPISPKPHYEQYF	TGTGCTAGCAGCCCCATTTCCCCTAAGCCCCACTACGAGCAGTACTTC
TRBV28	once	-	TRBJ1-1	CASSLGLRGQANTEAFF	TGTGCCAGCAGTTTAGGTTTGCGCGGCCAAGCTAACACTGAAGCTTTCTTT
TRBV6-1	-	-	TRBJ2-1	CASSETPGSYNEQFF	TGTGCCAGCAGTGAGACTCCCGGCTCCTACAATGAGCAGTTCTTC
TRBV11-3	-	TRBD1	TRBJ2-7	CASSPGTGGREQYF	TGTGCCAGCAGCCCCGGGACAGGGGGCCGGGAGCAGTACTTC
TRBV9	few	-	TRBJ2-5	CASSGTASPETQYF	TGTGCCAGCAGCGGGACTGCCTCTCCAGAGACCCAGTACTTC
TRBV9	-	-	TRBJ1-2	CASSTGPQNYGYTF	TGTGCCAGTTCTACAGGGCCGCAAAACTATGGCTACACCTTC